The 3 T cell receptor beta chains presented below share a single source sample, sequenced in a study of blood T cell repertoires in COVID-19. The repertoire was sequenced with immunoSEQ multiplex PCR; TCRdb's copy has only in-frame clones and lacks some. The data show 470,000 or so clones, 85% to 90% seen once. Sequenced sample: peripheral blood. The receptors here all came from a woman under 40 with acute or convalescent COVID-19.

This clone has a single count. This chain links TRBV2 with TRBJ2-7, with 7 bases that match TRBD1. CDR1 SNHLY and CDR2 FYNNEI come from the germline V gene. The CDR3 contains 13 residues. Trimming took 7 bases from V and 5 from J; bases not matched to a gene: 8. Here the CDR3 reads CASTLDRRNEQYF. The CDR3 region has the DNA TGTGCCAGCACGCTGGACAGGCGGAACGAGCAGTACTTC.

This clone was detected only once. The same CDR3 can be traced to other DNA sequences in this sample. The chain uses TRBV7-2 and TRBJ2-3; 11 bases line up with TRBD2. Germline trimming cut 5 bases from V and 5 bases from J; bases unmatched to any gene: 6. Germline CDR1 SGHTA, CDR2 FQGNSA. This CDR3 has 15 amino acids. Here the CDR3 DNA reads TGTGCCAGCAGCCCGACTAGCGGGGTAAGAGATACGCAGTATTTT. This sequence encodes CASSPTSGVRDTQYF. Using reference TRBV7-2 and TRBJ2-3 for the parts outside the CDR3, the full variable domain is GAGVSQSPSNKVTEKGKDVELRCDPISGHTALYWYRQSLGQGLEFLIYFQGNSAPDKSGLPSDRFSAERTGGSVSTLTIQRTQQEDSAVYLCASSPTSGVRDTQYFGPGTRLTVL.

The rearrangement links TRBV10-2 to TRBJ2-5; a possible D gene is TRBD2 (6 bases). V was trimmed by 3 bases and J by 2 bases, leaving 10 bases between them. In germline, CDR1 is WSHSY, CDR2 SAAADI. The length of the CDR3 is 14 residues. CDR3 region: CASSELGGQETQYF. In DNA, the CDR3 is TGCGCCAGCAGTGAACTGGGGGGTCAAGAGACCCAGTACTTC.